The table lists the clone carrying this T cell receptor beta chain with a few counts. Antigen: not known. This sample's time point: patch test 2, 6 weeks after DPC sensitization. Treatment of the sample: therapeutic diphenylcyclopropenone sensitization with weekly scalp DPC. The V gene lost 6 bases and the J gene lost 2 bases, with 5 bases spanning the gap. The CDR3 extends over 13 amino acids. CDR1 MNHEY and CDR2 SVGEGT come from the germline V gene. The data originate from a study of human T cells and chemical hapten exposure. Findings and limits, study-wide: No change in TCRs above 1 in 1000 frequency was produced by DPC sensitization.

TCRdb used MiXCR to reprocess the RACE reads, holding one entry per CDR3 protein. This sample has some 350,000 distinct CDR3 sequences; about 6% occur once, and the top ten carry 5% to 6%. The sample consisted of whole blood, taken in connection with sensitization to the hapten diphenylcyclopropenone (DPC). The clonotype comes from a woman in her late teens or twenties with alopecia areata. Some clones in this sample may be carry-over from other donors' samples. This chain uses TRBV6-2 or TRBV6-3 with TRBJ2-6; D remains unclear. The CDR3 loop is CASRPTGANVLTF. The CDR3 DNA is TGTGCCAGCAGGCCTACTGGGGCCAACGTCCTGACTTTC.